A selection of T cell receptor beta chains follows, all from one sample in a study. In TCRdb, the RT-PCR reads were re-called with MiXCR into one record per CDR3 protein. The sample includes about 680,000 distinct CDR3 sequences, 12% to 15% seen only once; the top ten take 3.6%. Sequencing input: memory CD4+ T cells from blood. All receptors derive from a female donor in good health, serving as a healthy control. Each CDR3 is given without its conserved first and last residue.

j_gene: TRBJ1-2; v_gene: TRBV20-1; CDR3aa: SAAGQANYGYT
j_gene: TRBJ2-7; v_gene: TRBV5-1; CDR3aa: ASSQTLMYEQY
j_gene: TRBJ2-2; v_gene: TRBV7-3; CDR3aa: ASSPGLAGELF
j_gene: TRBJ2-2; v_gene: TRBV27; CDR3aa: ASSPVLVHTGELF
j_gene: TRBJ2-1; v_gene: TRBV6-2/TRBV6-3; CDR3aa: ASSYVRGILWVSSYNEQF
j_gene: TRBJ1-2; v_gene: TRBV5-5; CDR3aa: ASSWSPVNYGYT
j_gene: TRBJ2-2; v_gene: TRBV7-3; CDR3aa: ASSLIRGGGPNTGELF
j_gene: TRBJ2-3; v_gene: TRBV29-1; CDR3aa: SVVGGATIYTQY
j_gene: TRBJ2-1; v_gene: TRBV7-2; CDR3aa: ASSRDNYEQF
j_gene: TRBJ1-5; v_gene: TRBV10-3; CDR3aa: AISDARGFEPQH
j_gene: TRBJ1-2; v_gene: TRBV24-1; CDR3aa: ATSGRGDGYT
j_gene: TRBJ2-6; v_gene: TRBV30; CDR3aa: AWSVGASGSGANVLT
j_gene: TRBJ1-4; v_gene: TRBV7-9; CDR3aa: ASSLAGPSGEKLF
j_gene: TRBJ2-7; v_gene: TRBV6-5; CDR3aa: ASSGPGRTSYEQY
j_gene: TRBJ1-5; v_gene: TRBV7-2; CDR3aa: ASSLITGTGNQPQH
j_gene: TRBJ1-4; v_gene: TRBV20-1; CDR3aa: SARGRQGAINEKLF
j_gene: TRBJ1-4; v_gene: TRBV6-5; CDR3aa: ASSFLGQGEEKLF
j_gene: TRBJ2-7; v_gene: TRBV12-3/TRBV12-4; CDR3aa: ASSLAGGRSEQY
j_gene: TRBJ2-2; v_gene: TRBV4-3; CDR3aa: ASSQGDDSWNTGELF
j_gene: TRBJ2-7; v_gene: TRBV20-1; CDR3aa: SAHLGASGSYEQY
j_gene: TRBJ2-7; v_gene: TRBV5-1; CDR3aa: ASAREGSYEQY
j_gene: TRBJ2-7; v_gene: TRBV4-3; CDR3aa: ASSQARDRWREQY
j_gene: TRBJ2-7; v_gene: TRBV7-2; CDR3aa: ASTRGGGETPEQY
j_gene: TRBJ1-1; v_gene: TRBV6-6; CDR3aa: ASGEGGVGNTEAF
j_gene: TRBJ2-7; v_gene: TRBV27; CDR3aa: ASSYDSGGNYEQY
j_gene: TRBJ2-2; v_gene: TRBV7-2; CDR3aa: ASSSSAYGELF
j_gene: TRBJ2-7; v_gene: TRBV20-1; CDR3aa: SASYPSGTNEQY
j_gene: TRBJ2-3; v_gene: TRBV24-1; CDR3aa: ATEAPERTDTQY
j_gene: TRBJ2-3; v_gene: TRBV7-3; CDR3aa: ASTLPGLGQY
j_gene: TRBJ2-1; v_gene: TRBV7-2; CDR3aa: ASSHDYNEQF
j_gene: TRBJ1-1; v_gene: TRBV4-3; CDR3aa: ASSQNRENTEAF
j_gene: TRBJ2-5; v_gene: TRBV9; CDR3aa: ASSDTSQETQY
j_gene: TRBJ1-3; v_gene: TRBV5-1; CDR3aa: ASSPSGTVSGNTIY
j_gene: TRBJ1-1; v_gene: TRBV7-3; CDR3aa: ASSLTSGLSTEAF
j_gene: TRBJ1-4; v_gene: TRBV4-1; CDR3aa: ASSPVNVGVTTNEKLF
j_gene: TRBJ2-6; v_gene: TRBV10-3; CDR3aa: AISEPRAANVLT
j_gene: TRBJ2-7; v_gene: TRBV12-3/TRBV12-4; CDR3aa: ASSFQTGTGEEQY
j_gene: TRBJ1-1; v_gene: TRBV7-8; CDR3aa: ASSLAEFTEAF